This T cell receptor beta chain is drawn from a study of Tregs in tolerant kidney transplant recipients. Of note for this clone: The antigen is not known.

Study results and caveats: The most relevant donor-specific Treg TCRbeta repertoire apparently came from expansion with activated donor B cells.

Sequencing used immunoSEQ multiplex PCR; TCRdb keeps in-frame clones, though not all of them. The profile shows 98,000 or so clones, roughly 89% of them singletons. Germline V gives CDR1 MNHEY, CDR2 SMNVEV (reference sequence). V dropped 2 bases and J dropped 10; count of bases not matched to a gene: 22. The CDR3 has 19 amino acids. Unstimulated Tregs (CD4+CD25+CD127-) and CD4+CD25- non-Tregs were sorted from PBMCs. The source of this sequence is a human donor who received a combined kidney and bone marrow transplant. The rearrangement uses TRBV27 and TRBJ2-1, with 8 bases aligning to TRBD2. The sample was CD4+ T cells from blood, taken before the transplant. The CDR3 sequence: CASSLLFGLAGPGDGEQFF. CDR3 nucleotide sequence: TGTGCCAGCAGTTTACTATTCGGCCTAGCGGGCCCTGGAGACGGAGAGCAGTTCTTC.